This T cell receptor beta chain was recorded in a study of early T cells in non-severe SARS-CoV-2 infection. Researchers tagged individual cDNA molecules with unique molecular identifiers. TCRdb passed the 5' RACE reads through MiXCR, listing each CDR3 protein once. The table shows about 99,000 distinct CDR3 sequences, with roughly 17% occurring only once. This clonotype was detected only a few times. Germline V gene lookup returns CDR1 MDHEN and CDR2 SYDVKM. The CDR3 covers 17 residues. Trimming removed 1 base from V and 3 bases from J, with 18 bases in between. This receptor was obtained from an adult who was a healthcare worker with PCR-confirmed SARS-CoV-2 infection or an uninfected control (not recorded which). Material for sequencing was whole blood. The chain carries TRBV28 and TRBJ2-5; D is unresolved. CDR3 nucleotides: TGTGCCAGCAGTTTATTTTCCGTGGTCCTGTTGAAAGAGACCCAGTACTTC. This codes for CASSLFSVVLLKETQYF.